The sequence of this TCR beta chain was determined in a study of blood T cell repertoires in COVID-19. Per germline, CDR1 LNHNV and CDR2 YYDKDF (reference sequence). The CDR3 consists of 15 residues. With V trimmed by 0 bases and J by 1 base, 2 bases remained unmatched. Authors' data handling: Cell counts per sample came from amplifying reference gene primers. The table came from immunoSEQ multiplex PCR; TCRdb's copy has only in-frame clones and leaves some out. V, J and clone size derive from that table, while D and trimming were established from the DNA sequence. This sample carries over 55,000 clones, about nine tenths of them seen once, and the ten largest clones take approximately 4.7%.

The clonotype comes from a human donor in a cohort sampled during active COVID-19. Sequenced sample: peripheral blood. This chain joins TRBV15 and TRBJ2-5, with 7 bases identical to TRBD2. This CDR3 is CATSRDASGQETQYF. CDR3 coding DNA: TGTGCCACCAGCAGAGATGCTAGCGGCCAAGAGACCCAGTACTTC.